This TCR beta chain was captured by sequencing in a study of vaccination and CD4 T cells after COVID-19 (dated by TCRdb to about 2022). Turning to the overall study: SARS-CoV-2 positivity had been established in the convalescent patients by nasal swab PCR, and mild disease was recorded in about 9 of these patients and severe disease in one. In the convalescent cohort there were six males and four females, among whom were two Hispanic individuals, seven Caucasians, two Asians and one multiracial person. Two doses of either the Pfizer-BioNTech BNT162b2 vaccine (n=8) or the Moderna mRNA-1273 vaccine (n=2) were administered to participants. Post-COVID blood samples from convalescent patients were collected a median of around 100 days after diagnosis, with a range of 35 to 161 days. Post-vaccine blood samples were collected a median of approximately 68 days after the second vaccine dose, ranging from 14 to 241 days. Culture stimuli were overlapping spike peptide pools from SARS-CoV-2 and from the common cold coronaviruses HCoV-NL63, HCoV-OC43 and HCoV-229E. As controls, cultures received a CEFX viral epitope pool (the positive control), an HIV-1 Nef peptide pool (the negative control), or no peptide at all. In approximately eleven COVID-19 convalescent patients and 4 infection-naive healthy vaccine recipients, the spike-specific CD4+ TCR repertoire before mRNA vaccination was compared with the repertoire after mRNA vaccination.

V is reduced by 5 bases and J by 0 bases, leaving a spacing of 11 bases between them. Spanning cysteine to phenylalanine, the CDR3 consists of 15 amino acids. The only DNA kept is the CDR3, 45 bases in frame from the first base. The germline V gene specifies SGHTA as CDR1 and FQGNSA as CDR2. Preparation of the library involved PCR. DNA from cultured CD4+ T cells underwent TCR sequencing with the Oncomine TCR Beta short-read assay at the Johns Hopkins FTIC core. Genomic DNA was extracted from the cultured CD4+ T cells with the QIAamp micro DNA kit. Oncomine TCR Beta libraries from cultured CD4+ T cells were pooled with unique dual indexes and sequenced on an Illumina iSeq 100. Concerning the study's data processing: Non-productive sequences were removed, and CDR3s not starting with C, not ending with F or W, or shorter than 7 amino acids were discarded. The MANAFEST web application was used to identify antigen-specific clonotypes by comparing peptide-stimulated wells against reference wells and other culture wells. An FDR below 0.05, an odds ratio above 5, and a productive frequency above 0.1% in at least two of three replicate wells were required for clones to be considered positive. A clonotype was classed as cross-reactive if the clonotype showed significant expansion both in SARS-CoV-2 spike wells and in at least one common cold coronavirus spike condition. Levenshtein distances (stringdist) and unrooted phylogenetic trees (ape) in R version 3.6.1 were used to assess CDR3 homology. Starting from the raw public reads, TCRdb applied fastp trimming at Q25, assembled clones with MiXCR and retained in-frame beta chains. Each entry merges the rows of one CDR3 protein and shows their most common DNA and genes. TCRdb assigned the V and J calls; the authors' analysis was not used. This sample gives 12,000 or so distinct CDR3 sequences in total; around 40% of them show up just once. 15% to 20% of the sample is held by the ten biggest clonotypes.

In the paper's terms, the treatment or condition label means: roughly ten-day PBMC culture with coronavirus spike peptide pools or control peptides (ViraFEST assay). To expand antigen-specific T cells with peptide pools and then pick out the expanded clonotypes through TCR sequencing, the study relied on the ViraFEST assay. Positive SARS-CoV-2 PCR tests in the convalescent patients dated from March to December 2020, before Alpha, Beta and Delta variants emerged in the United States. PBMCs were cultured at around 2 million per well in IMDM supplemented with approximately 5.3% human AB serum and around 10 IU/ml IL-2, with about 10 ug/ml peptide pools added. On days 3 and 7, half of the culture medium was replaced with fresh IL-2-containing medium. Once the cells had been in culture for over nine days, the EasySep CD4+ T cell isolation kit was used to isolate CD4+ T cells by negative selection. PBMCs were separated from whole blood using Ficoll-Paque Plus gradient centrifugation and then either used fresh or cryopreserved at -140C. Each culture condition was generally run in triplicate wells.

The full study reports these points: An increase in the median number of SARS-CoV-2-reactive clonotypes from some 20 after infection to roughly 39 after vaccination was observed, but the change was not found to be significant. Nearly all vaccine-specific clones in convalescent patients (304 of 307) were mono-reactive for SARS-CoV-2 spike rather than cross-reactive with common cold coronaviruses. The study included relatively few convalescent patients and did not analyze early timepoints after natural infection. Among the post-vaccine SARS-CoV-2-reactive clones in convalescent patients, a median approximately 86% showed up only after vaccination, which suggests vaccine-specific priming.

On this clonotype itself: Its binding antigen is unknown. No much larger clone is present one base from it, and per-base qualities are unavailable.

This clonotype was sampled from a human donor with COVID-19. The chain was built from TRBV7-2 and TRBJ1-3; a weak D assignment points to TRBD1 (5 bases agree). The sequenced material came from cultured CD4+ T cells from blood. Here the CDR3 is given as CASSPGRSSGNTIYF. The DNA is as follows: TGTGCCAGCAGCCCGGGACGGAGCTCTGGAAACACCATATATTTT.